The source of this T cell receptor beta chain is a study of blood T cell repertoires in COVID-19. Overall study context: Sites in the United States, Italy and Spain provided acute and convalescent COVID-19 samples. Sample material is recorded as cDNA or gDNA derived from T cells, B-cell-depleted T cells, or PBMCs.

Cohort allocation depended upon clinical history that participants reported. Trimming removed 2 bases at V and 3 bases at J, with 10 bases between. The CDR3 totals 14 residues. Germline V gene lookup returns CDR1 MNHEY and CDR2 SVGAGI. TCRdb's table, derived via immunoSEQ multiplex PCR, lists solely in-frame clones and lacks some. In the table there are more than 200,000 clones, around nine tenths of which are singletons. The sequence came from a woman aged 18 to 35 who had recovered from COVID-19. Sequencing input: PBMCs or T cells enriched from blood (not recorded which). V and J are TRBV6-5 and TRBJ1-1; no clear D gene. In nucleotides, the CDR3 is TGTGCCAGCAGTTACGGCGGGGTCTACACTGAAGCTTTCTTT. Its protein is CASSYGGVYTEAFF.